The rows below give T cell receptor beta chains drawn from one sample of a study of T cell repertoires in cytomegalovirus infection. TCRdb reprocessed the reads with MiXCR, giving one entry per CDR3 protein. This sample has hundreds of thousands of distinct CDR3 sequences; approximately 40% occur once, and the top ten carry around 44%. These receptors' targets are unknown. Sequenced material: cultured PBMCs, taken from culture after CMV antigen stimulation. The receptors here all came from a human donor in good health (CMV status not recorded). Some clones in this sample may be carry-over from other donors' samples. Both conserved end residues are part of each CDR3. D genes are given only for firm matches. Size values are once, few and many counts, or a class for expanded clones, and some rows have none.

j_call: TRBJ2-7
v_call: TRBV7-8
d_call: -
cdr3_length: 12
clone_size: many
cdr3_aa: CASSLRYYEQYF
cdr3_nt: TGTGCCAGCAGCCTTAGATACTACGAGCAGTACTTC

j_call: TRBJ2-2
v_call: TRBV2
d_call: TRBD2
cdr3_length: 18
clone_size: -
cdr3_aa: CASSEVAGKQANTGELFF
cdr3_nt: TGTGCCAGCAGTGAAGTAGCGGGGAAACAAGCGAACACCGGGGAGCTGTTTTTT

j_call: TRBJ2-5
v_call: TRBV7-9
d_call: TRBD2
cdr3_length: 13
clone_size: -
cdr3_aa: CASSPVAGETQYF
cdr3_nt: TGTGCCAGCAGCCCTGTAGCGGGGGAGACCCAGTACTTC

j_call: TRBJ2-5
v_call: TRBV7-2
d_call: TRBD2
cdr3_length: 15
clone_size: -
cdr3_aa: CASSYYQAGEETQYF
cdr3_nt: TGTGCCAGCAGCTACTATCAAGCGGGAGAAGAGACCCAGTACTTC

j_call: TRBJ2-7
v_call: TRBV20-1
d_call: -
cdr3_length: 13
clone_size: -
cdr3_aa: CSARVTAGSEQYF
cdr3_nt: TGCAGTGCTAGAGTTACGGCAGGGAGCGAGCAGTACTTC

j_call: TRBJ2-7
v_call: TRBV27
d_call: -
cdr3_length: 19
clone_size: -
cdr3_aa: CASTIYEGTGTPRKFFQYF
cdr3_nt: TGTGCCAGCACTATCTACGAGGGTACAGGTACCCCAAGAAAATTTTTCCAGTACTTC

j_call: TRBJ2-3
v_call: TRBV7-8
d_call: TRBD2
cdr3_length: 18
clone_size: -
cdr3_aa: CASSTRASGGPGTDTQYF
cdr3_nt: TGTGCCAGCAGCACCCGGGCTAGCGGGGGCCCAGGGACAGATACGCAGTATTTT

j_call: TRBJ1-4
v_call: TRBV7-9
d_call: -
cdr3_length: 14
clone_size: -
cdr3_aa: CASSSLALEEKLFF
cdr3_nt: TGTGCCAGCAGCTCCCTGGCTTTGGAAGAAAAACTGTTTTTT

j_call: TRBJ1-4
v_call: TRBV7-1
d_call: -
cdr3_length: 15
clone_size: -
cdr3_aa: CASSPRQADNEKLFF
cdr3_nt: TGTGCCAGCAGCCCTAGACAGGCAGATAATGAAAAACTGTTTTTT

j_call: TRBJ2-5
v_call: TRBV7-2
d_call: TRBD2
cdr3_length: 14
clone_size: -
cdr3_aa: CASRASGTPGAQYF
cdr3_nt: TGTGCCAGCAGGGCTAGCGGGACCCCTGGGGCCCAGTACTTC

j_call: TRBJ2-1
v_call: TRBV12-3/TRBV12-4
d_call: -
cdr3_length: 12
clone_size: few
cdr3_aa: CASSLADNEQFF
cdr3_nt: TGTGCCAGCAGTTTAGCCGACAATGAGCAGTTCTTC

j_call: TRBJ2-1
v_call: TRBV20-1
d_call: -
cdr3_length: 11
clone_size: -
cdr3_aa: CSARDYREQFF
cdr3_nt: TGCAGTGCTAGAGATTACCGCGAGCAGTTCTTC

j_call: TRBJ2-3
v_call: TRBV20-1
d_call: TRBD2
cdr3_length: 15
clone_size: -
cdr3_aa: CSAPSGSSSTDTQYF
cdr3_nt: TGCAGTGCTCCAAGCGGGAGTTCTAGCACAGATACGCAGTATTTT

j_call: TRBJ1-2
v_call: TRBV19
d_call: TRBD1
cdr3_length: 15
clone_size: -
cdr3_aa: CASSIGTVVNYGYTF
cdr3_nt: TGTGCCAGTAGTATTGGGACAGTGGTGAACTATGGCTACACCTTC